This TCR beta chain was captured by sequencing in a study of blood T cell repertoires in COVID-19. Study-wide context: Both acute and convalescent COVID-19 samples were obtained from the United States, Italy and Spain.

In the authors' methods: Estimation of nucleated cell counts relied on the amplification of reference gene primers. Repertoires were generated with immunoSEQ multiplex PCR, while TCRdb's copy carries only in-frame clones and drops some. V and J calls and clone size are copied from that table; D and trimming were computed from the DNA. The data contain about 180,000 clones, about 88% of them seen just once; the ten biggest clones take up over 2%. Study members were between roughly 18 and 100 years old and lived in 20 to 30 US regions. Participants' reported clinical history set cohort assignment. What was sequenced was PBMCs or T cells enriched from blood (not recorded which). The receptor was derived from a middle-aged woman with acute COVID-19.

The DNA of the CDR3 is TGTGCCAGCAGCTCCCAGACTAGCGGGGGCCACGAGCAGTACTTC. As protein: CASSSQTSGGHEQYF. The rearrangement uses TRBV11-2 and TRBJ2-7, with 12 positions matching TRBD2. Germline CDR1 and CDR2: SGHAT and FQNNGV. The CDR3 is 15 residues long. With V trimmed by 4 bases and J by 5 bases, 6 bases remained unmatched.